Sequencing of this T cell receptor (beta chain) was carried out in a study of monozygotic twins with inflammatory bowel disease (dated by TCRdb to the late 2010s). For context, the study as a whole: A total of some 28 monozygotic twin pairs were included in the full study, comprising nine German pairs (four IBD-concordant, five IBD-discordant) and 19 IBD-discordant Danish pairs. Disease-associated traits were sought mainly through comparisons between IBD patients and their genetically identical healthy co-twins within discordant pairs. Each individual had, on average, about 151 000 unique TCRalpha sequences and 181 000 unique TCRbeta sequences available for analysis.

From each donor, an approximately 2.4 ml peripheral blood sample was drawn into PAXgene tubes and stored at -80 degrees C. Without T cell sorting, total RNA was isolated from whole blood using the PAXgene blood miRNA kit on an automated QIAcube. Deep TCRalpha and TCRbeta repertoire profiling with unique molecular barcoding was performed on peripheral blood of monozygotic twin pairs concordant or discordant for inflammatory bowel disease. For every twin pair, smoking habits were documented, and each individual was categorised as a current, former or never smoker. General conclusions and limits of the study: The results gave no support for a single strong signal or clonotype linked to IBD. Repertoire similarity did not differ between concordant and discordant twins, possibly due to limited statistical power. Compared with healthy twins, IBD patients shared fewer clonotypes with other individuals, and the difference was most pronounced in patients with signs of disease activity. Background noise and inter-individual variability may have been introduced into the repertoires by the differing immunosuppressive treatments among patients. Distinction between different T cell subtypes could not be achieved in the analysis. TCRbeta repertoire diversity, by inverse Simpson index, was decreased in IBD patients compared with their healthy co-twins.

The CDR3 goes from the cysteine to the phenylalanine over 15 residues. DNA was not recorded. CDR1 is given as MDHEN and CDR2 as SYDVKM, both from the germline V gene. Libraries were prepared through 5' RACE. Each TCR library was prepared from around 3,400 ng of total RNA. For each sample, cDNA synthesis was carried out in eight separate reactions using SMARTScribe reverse transcriptase. During cDNA synthesis, template switching was used to introduce unique molecular identifiers that contained a 6-nucleotide sample barcode. TCRalpha and TCRbeta cDNA was amplified in two nested PCRs of about 16 and 10 cycles, and bead purification was carried out after each PCR. Before amplification, the cDNA was both treated with uracil DNA-glycosylase and purified with the QIAquick PCR purification kit. In the second PCR, Illumina TruSeq-compatible adapters and sample-specific barcodes were added. Library quality and concentration were assessed using TapeStation and Qubit, and approximately 5 ng of each library was pooled. Sequencing of the pooled libraries was done on an Illumina HiSeq2500 single-index Rapid Run using custom sequencing primers and 2 x 100 bp reads. Per the authors' processing: MiGEC version 1.2.6 was used for UMI-based consensus assembly, which corrected PCR and sequencing errors. V(D)J alignment, clonotype assembly and CDR3 extraction were performed with MiXCR version 2.1.1. To normalise gene usage, clonotype sharing and MAIT/NKT TCR abundance, the analysis used the top 1000, 10 000 and 20 000 clonotypes per sample. Diversity was computed as the inverse Simpson index with the vegan R package after downsampling to 27 000 UMIs. Paired Mann-Whitney U tests on discordant twin pairs were used, with Benjamini-Hochberg multiple-testing correction. After reprocessing by TCRdb, each CDR3 protein sequence is one entry, and no DNA is given. The V and J calls and clone size come from TCRdb's table, not from the authors' own analysis. This sample's table carries about 300,000 distinct CDR3 sequences. Of the sample, 5.6% falls within the top ten clones.

On this clonotype itself: This receptor's antigen is unknown.

The sequence was collected from a human donor with ulcerative colitis or Crohn's disease, or a healthy co-twin of an affected twin (not recorded which). The V and J segments used are TRBV28 and TRBJ1-5; lacking DNA, the TRBD1 call made by TCRdb goes unchecked. Material: blood. The CDR3 amino acid sequence is: CASSLSGTGYQPQHF.